Below, one T cell receptor (beta chain) is given with its context. This sample was included in a study of blood T cell repertoires in COVID-19. Study summary: COVID-19 samples collected from the United States, Italy and Spain covered acute and convalescent phases. PBMCs, B-cell-depleted T cells, or T cells provided the cDNA or gDNA that made up the material.

Per the study methods: Reference gene primers were amplified, and this amplification served to estimate nucleated cell counts. Profiling relied on immunoSEQ multiplex PCR, and the TCRdb table lists in-frame clones only, not all of them. V and J calls and clone size are as listed in that table; D and trimming were resolved from the DNA. The table records more than 40,000 clones, around 90% of them present only once. Trimming cost V 2 bases and J 7 bases; bases outside gene matches: 8. This CDR3 is 15 amino acids long. The germline gives CDR1 SGHAT, CDR2 FQNNGV. This TCR came from a man aged 80 or over with acute or convalescent COVID-19. The chain carries TRBV11-2 and TRBJ2-3; 8 nucleotides match TRBD2. Sequencing was performed on peripheral blood. CDR3: CASSLIGGGRYTQYF. The CDR3 bases are TGTGCCAGCAGCTTAATCGGGGGGGGCCGGTATACGCAGTATTTT.